The next 26 T cell receptor beta chains were all read from a single sample in a study of cytomegalovirus exposure and HLA in healthy donors. The PCR employed 60 Vbeta primers together with 13 Jbeta primers. Sequenced by immunoSEQ multiplex PCR; TCRdb stores in-frame clones only, minus some. The table records about 130,000 clones, 80% of them present only once. Sample: PBMCs. These receptors all come from a man between 25 and 39 years old in good health and CMV-seronegative.

This clone was seen a few times. The genes are TRBV29-1 and TRBJ1-2; the D gene is possibly TRBD1 (5 bases). Trimming took off 7 bases at V and 6 bases at J, with 21 bases between the two ends. CDR3 length: 14 residues. Per germline, CDR1 SQVTM and CDR2 ANQGSEA. CDR3 in amino acids: CSAQLGVSKDGYTF. The CDR3 DNA is TGCAGCGCCCAGTTAGGGGTGTCTAAGGATGGCTACACCTTC.

The genes are TRBV4-1 and TRBJ1-2; no clear D. V lost 1 base and J lost 0, with 9 bases in between. CDR1 and CDR2 (germline): MGHRA, YSYEKL. The CDR3 contains 15 residues. The CDR3 is CASSQGDRANYGYTF. The DNA of the CDR3 is TGCGCCAGCAGCCAAGGTGATCGAGCTAACTATGGCTACACCTTC.

This clone came up a few times. The chain recombines TRBV10-2 with TRBJ2-7, with 7 bases matching TRBD1. This CDR3 spans 15 amino acids. Trimming took 6 bases from V and 2 from J; bases not matched to a gene: 10. Germline assignment: CDR1 WSHSY and CDR2 SAAADI. CDR3 sequence reads: CASSSGQVGPYEQYF. The CDR3 DNA reads as TGCGCCAGCAGCTCCGGACAGGTGGGGCCCTACGAGCAGTACTTC.

This clone has a handful of counts. The rearrangement joins TRBV2 to TRBJ1-2, with 7 nucleotides matching TRBD1. V gave up 5 bases and J gave up 4 bases; unmatched junction bases: 7. In germline, CDR1 is SNHLY, CDR2 FYNNEI. The CDR3 has 14 residues. The CDR3 loop reads CASSQPRQGYGYTF. CDR3 sequence (DNA): TGTGCCAGCAGTCAACCGAGACAGGGCTATGGCTACACCTTC.

The CDR3 is CATSMGAGSYEQYF. CDR3 DNA sequence: TGTGCCACGAGCATGGGGGCCGGATCCTACGAGCAGTACTTC. This chain connects TRBV19 to TRBJ2-7, with D possibly TRBD1 on 6 matching bases. Germline CDR1 LNHDA, CDR2 SQIVND (reference sequence). Trimming took off 10 bases at V and 1 base at J, with 17 bases between the two ends. This CDR3 comprises 14 residues. The full variable domain, with the rest looked up from reference TRBV19 and TRBJ2-7, is DGGITQSPKYLFRKEGQNVTLSCEQNLNHDAMYWYRQDPGQGLRLIYYSQIVNDFQKGDIAEGYSVSREKKESFPLTVTSAQKNPTAFYLCATSMGAGSYEQYFGPGTRLTVT.

The chain joins TRBV7-9 to TRBJ2-5; the match to TRBD2 covers 7 bases. The DNA end favors TRBJ2-7, so the J call may be wrong. Germline lookup yields CDR1 SEHNR and CDR2 FQNEAQ (reference sequence). The CDR3 totals 15 residues. The CDR3 DNA reads TGTGCCAGCAGCTTATCCGGCGGGAGTAGGGACGAGCAGTACTTC. Translating it yields CASSLSGGSRDEQYF.

The V and J genes are TRBV7-2 and TRBJ2-5, with 14 bases identical to TRBD2. CDR1 is SGHTA and CDR2 is FQGNSA in the germline V gene. The CDR3 loop spans 16 amino acids. V was pared by 6 bases and J by 1 base, with 4 bases of the junction left unmatched. The chain's CDR3 is CASSRTSGRFQETQYF. The DNA for the CDR3 is TGTGCCAGCAGTCGGACTAGCGGGAGGTTCCAAGAGACCCAGTACTTC. Supplemented by reference TRBV7-2 and TRBJ2-5, the full variable domain reads GAGVSQSPSNKVTEKGKDVELRCDPISGHTALYWYRQSLGQGLEFLIYFQGNSAPDKSGLPSDRFSAERTGGSVSTLTIQRTQQEDSAVYLCASSRTSGRFQETQYFGPGTRLLVL.

In its sample, this clone was seen a few times. This chain joins TRBV9 and TRBJ2-7; the D gene is possibly TRBD2 (5 bases). This CDR3 spans 15 amino acids. Germline CDR1 is SGDLS and CDR2 is YYNGEE. Trimming removed 0 bases from V and 3 bases from J, with 13 bases in between. The CDR3 region is CASSVAAAGLYEQYF. CDR3 DNA: TGTGCCAGCAGCGTAGCGGCGGCGGGCCTCTACGAGCAGTACTTC.

V gene TRBV27 combines with J gene TRBJ2-5, with 7 bases lining up with TRBD2. Germline values: CDR1 MNHEY, CDR2 SMNVEV (reference sequence). Germline trimming cut 7 bases from V and 5 bases from J; bases unmatched to any gene: 13. The CDR3 spans 15 residues. CDR3: CASTHYGLEGETQYF. Here the CDR3 DNA reads TGTGCCAGCACCCACTATGGACTAGAGGGGGAGACCCAGTACTTC.

The rearrangement joins TRBV18 to TRBJ1-3; D is perhaps TRBD1 (6 bases). V lost 5 bases to trimming and J lost 2 bases, with 13 bases between them. The CDR3 extends over 15 amino acids. Germline V CDR1 and CDR2: KGHSH, LQKENI. CDR3: CASSANRVAGNTIYF. The CDR3 region has the DNA TGTGCCAGCTCAGCAAACAGGGTTGCTGGAAACACCATATATTTT.

V is TRBV6-5 and J is TRBJ2-1; 7 bases match TRBD1. Germline loops: CDR1 MNHEY, CDR2 SVGAGI. The CDR3 is 14 amino acids. The ends lost 5 bases at V and 4 bases at J; junction bases unmatched: 5. The CDR3 nucleotides read TGTGCCAGCAGTCTCCGGGACAGTTACAATGAGCAGTTCTTC. This codes for CASSLRDSYNEQFF.

V and J are TRBV5-1 and TRBJ2-3; TRBD2 aligns across 12 bases. Germline assignment: CDR1 SGHRS and CDR2 YFSETQ. There are 16 residues in the CDR3. V lost 4 bases and J lost 4; bases outside the gene matches: 7. The CDR3 region is CASSTRTSGTPDTQYF. Here the CDR3 DNA reads TGCGCCAGCAGCACTCGGACTAGCGGGACCCCAGATACGCAGTATTTT.

This chain uses TRBV7-9 with TRBJ1-3; D gene ambiguous. CDR3 length: 15 residues. V was trimmed by 0 bases and J by 3 bases, leaving 9 bases between them. Per germline, CDR1 SEHNR and CDR2 FQNEAQ (reference sequence). CDR3 residues: CASSLAGAVGNTIYF. In nucleotides, the CDR3 is TGTGCCAGCAGCTTAGCGGGAGCTGTTGGAAACACCATATATTTT.

The V gene is TRBV30, the J gene TRBJ2-3, with a tentative D call TRBD2 (6 bases). The germline V gene encodes CDR1 GTSNPN and CDR2 SVGIG (reference sequence). V was shortened by 8 bases and J by 0 bases, with 15 bases between the two germline ends. The CDR3 extends over 14 amino acids. CDR3 amino acids: CAERGGISTDTQYF. CDR3 nucleotides: TGTGCCGAAAGGGGCGGGATTAGCACAGATACGCAGTATTTT.

The chain has TRBV15 and TRBJ2-1; 8 bases fit TRBD2. The CDR3 consists of 16 residues. V lost 0 bases to trimming and J lost 8 bases; unmatched junction nucleotides: 9. Germline assignment: CDR1 LNHNV and CDR2 YYDKDF (reference sequence). CDR3 sequence (DNA): TGTGCCACCAGCAGAGATACCGGGAGGGTGAATTATGAGCAGTTCTTC. It codes for CATSRDTGRVNYEQFF.

V usage is TRBV10-3 and J usage is TRBJ2-7, with D perhaps matching TRBD2 (5 bases). Germline CDR1 ENHRY, CDR2 SYGVKD. CDR3 size: 14 residues. The V and J ends lost 6 bases and 4 bases respectively, with 16 bases between them. The CDR3 here is CAIREVGTGYEQYF. CDR3 bases: TGTGCCATCAGGGAGGTGGGCACGGGATACGAGCAGTACTTC.

Worth noting for this clone: At one of its ends the junction is not consistent with the germline gene, which may arise from a read error. This chain connects TRBV27 to TRBJ2-7, with TRBD2 matching 8 bases. This CDR3 comprises 14 residues. Germline V gives CDR1 MNHEY, CDR2 SMNVEV (reference sequence). In DNA form, the CDR3 reads TGTGCCAGCAGTCTATCAAGCGGGAGCACCGAGCAGTACTTC. Residues: CASSLSSGSTEQYF.

The rearrangement joins TRBV5-1 to TRBJ2-5, with 10 bases that match TRBD2. Germline CDR1 is SGHRS and CDR2 is YFSETQ. The CDR3 runs to 16 residues. Losses at the gene ends were 1 base for V and 2 bases for J; bases not matched to a gene: 5. Here the CDR3 DNA reads TGCGCCAGCAGCTTGATGATAGCGGGAGGACAAGAGACCCAGTACTTC. As protein: CASSLMIAGGQETQYF.

This clone was seen only a few times. The gene calls are TRBV7-9 and TRBJ1-2; a weak D match, TRBD1 (6 bases). The CDR3 extends over 13 amino acids. Trimming shortened V by 5 bases and J by 7 bases, and 14 bases separated the two germline ends. The germline gives CDR1 SEHNR, CDR2 FQNEAQ (reference sequence). The CDR3 nucleotides read TGTGCCAGCAGCATTACAGGGTCGACTGGCTACACCTTC. Translation: CASSITGSTGYTF. The whole variable domain, remainder taken from reference TRBV7-9 and TRBJ1-2, is DTGVSQNPRHKITKRGQNVTFRCDPISEHNRLYWYRQTLGQGPEFLTYFQNEAQLEKSRLLSDRFSAERPKGSFSTLEIQRTEQGDSAMYLCASSITGSTGYTFGSGTRLTVV.

The gene calls are TRBV6-5 and TRBJ1-1; TRBD1 might be the D (6 bases). The V gene's germline CDR1 is MNHEY and CDR2 SVGAGI. V dropped 2 bases and J dropped 11 bases, with 15 bases sitting between them. The CDR3 spans 13 residues. The CDR3 nucleotides are TGTGCCAGCAGTTACCGCAGGGGAGCGTCGGCTTTCTTT. Protein: CASSYRRGASAFF.

The rearrangement links TRBV28 to TRBJ2-5; TRBD1 aligns across 11 bases. The CDR3 runs to 17 residues. V shed 6 bases and J 4 bases; nucleotides not matched to a gene: 13. From germline, CDR1 is MDHEN and CDR2 SYDVKM. CDR3 sequence: CASREFRTGGYGETQYF. The CDR3 nucleotides are TGTGCCAGCAGAGAATTCCGGACAGGGGGCTACGGAGAGACCCAGTACTTC.

The rearrangement joins TRBV29-1 to TRBJ2-5, with 11 bases that match TRBD2. The DNA matches TRBJ2-7 better at its end, which makes the J call doubtful. Per germline, CDR1 SQVTM and CDR2 ANQGSEA. The CDR3 totals 14 residues. CDR3 DNA sequence: TGCAGCGTCGCGACTAGCGGGGCCCCCTACGAGCAGTACTTC. Amino acid sequence: CSVATSGAPYEQYF.

The J gene is TRBJ1-6, the V gene TRBV6-5, with D tentatively TRBD1 (6 bases). The germline gives CDR1 MNHEY, CDR2 SVGAGI. This CDR3 has 15 amino acids. Trimming removed 2 bases at V and 10 bases at J, with 15 bases between. CDR3 sequence: CASSYAAGEKSPLHF. The CDR3 DNA reads as TGTGCCAGCAGTTACGCGGCAGGGGAGAAGTCACCCCTCCACTTT.

V usage is TRBV6-6 and J usage is TRBJ2-5, with D perhaps matching TRBD2 (6 bases). The ends were cut back, 1 base at V and 1 base at J, with 7 bases in the middle. The CDR3 has 14 amino acids. Germline-derived CDR1 and CDR2 are MNHNY and SVGAGI (reference sequence). The CDR3 nucleotides are TGTGCCAGCAGTTACTTCGGGGGCCAAGAGACCCAGTACTTC. It encodes CASSYFGGQETQYF.

The V gene is TRBV12-5, the J gene TRBJ1-1; no clear D gene. V dropped 5 bases and J dropped 0 bases, with 19 bases sitting between them. Per germline, CDR1 LGHNT and CDR2 FRNRAP. The CDR3 extends over 17 amino acids. The CDR3: CASGPIGRGVMNTEAFF. CDR3 in DNA: TGTGCTAGTGGTCCCATTGGACGGGGAGTGATGAACACTGAAGCTTTCTTT.

The chain combines TRBV7-9 with TRBJ1-5; no firm D call. The V gene's germline CDR1 is SEHNR and CDR2 FQNEAQ (reference sequence). The germline V and J ends were trimmed by 4 bases and 9 bases, with 10 bases remaining between them. This CDR3 comprises 12 residues. The DNA for the CDR3 is TGTGCCAGCAGCTCTAATATCGGGCCCCAGCATTTT. This translates into CASSSNIGPQHF.